The 2 T cell receptor beta chains presented below share a single source sample, sequenced in a study of T-cell reconstitution after alpha-beta-depleted transplantation in children. Unique molecular identifiers were used in preparing the TCRbeta library. Each CDR3 protein gets one entry after TCRdb re-called the PCR reads with MiXCR. Here the sample spans 330,000 or so distinct CDR3 sequences, around 10% being singletons. Sequencing was performed on PBMCs from the stem cell graft donor, taken from the stem cell graft. The receptors shown here come from a human donor who donated a stem cell graft to a child with acute lymphoblastic leukemia.

The chain employs TRBV20-1 and TRBJ2-2; D is ambiguous. Per germline, CDR1 DFQATT and CDR2 SNEGSKA (reference sequence). There are 14 residues in the CDR3. The V gene lost 3 bases and the J gene lost 7 bases, with 15 bases spanning the gap. In DNA, the CDR3 is TGCAGTGCTAGGGCTCGCGCTGGGGTCGGGGAGCTGTTTTTT. It yields the protein CSARARAGVGELFF.

About this clonotype: This may arise from a read error, as a much more abundant clone is one base away. The chain combines TRBV5-1 with TRBJ2-3; tentatively, D is TRBD2 (5 bases). Germline CDR1 reads SGHRS; CDR2 reads YFSETQ. The CDR3 runs to 14 residues. The CDR3 DNA follows: TGCGCCAGCAGCCTACTAGGAACGAAAGATAAGCAGTATTTT. It is translated as CASSLLGTKDKQYF. The full variable domain, with the rest looked up from reference TRBV5-1 and TRBJ2-3, is KAGVTQTPRYLIKTRGQQVTLSCSPISGHRSVSWYQQTPGQGLQFLFEYFSETQRNKGNFPGRFSGRQFSNSRSEMNVSTLELGDSALYLCASSLLGTKDKQYFGPGTRLTVL.